One and the same sample provided the 15 T cell receptor beta chains below, sequenced in a study of early T cells in non-severe SARS-CoV-2 infection. MiXCR, run by TCRdb on the 5' RACE reads, gives a single entry per CDR3 protein. The table lists about 40,000 distinct CDR3 sequences, 4.5% to 5% of them singletons. Specimen: whole blood. The receptors were gathered from an adult who was a healthcare worker with PCR-confirmed SARS-CoV-2 infection or an uninfected control (not recorded which).

This clonotype was seen a handful of times. The chain couples TRBV7-2 to TRBJ2-7, with D perhaps matching TRBD1 (6 bases). Trimming shortened V by 2 bases and J by 4 bases, and 18 bases separated the two germline ends. CDR1 is SGHTA and CDR2 is FQGNSA in the germline V gene. The CDR3 is 16 residues long. The chain's CDR3 is CASSLSGARGGYEQYF. The CDR3 nucleotides are TGTGCCAGCAGCTTAAGTGGTGCACGAGGGGGTTACGAGCAGTACTTC.

The sample holds many counts of this clonotype. The V call is TRBV7-8, the J call TRBJ2-5, with D hard to call. The CDR3 is made up of 14 amino acids. With 5 bases removed from V and 2 bases from J, the gap between germline ends came to 12 bases. The germline V gene has CDR1 SGHVS and CDR2 FQNEAQ. The CDR3 nucleotides read TGTGCCAGCAGCACCCGGAGATTTCAAGAGACCCAGTACTTC. It specifies CASSTRRFQETQYF.

This clonotype was observed a handful of times. The chain uses TRBV28 and TRBJ2-7; 9 bases match TRBD1. CDR1 and CDR2 (germline): MDHEN, SYDVKM. The CDR3 has 15 residues. After removal of 4 bases from V and 3 bases from J, the junction contained 7 bases not matched to a gene. CDR3 region: CASSSLAGQGYEQYF. For the CDR3, the DNA is TGTGCCAGCAGTTCTCTTGCGGGACAGGGCTACGAGCAGTACTTC.

The table lists this clonotype with many counts. The CDR3 loop is CATGGGGDEQYF. In DNA, the CDR3 is TGTGCCACCGGAGGAGGGGGCGACGAGCAGTACTTC. This chain joins TRBV6-6 and TRBJ2-7; a possible D gene is TRBD1 (7 bases). Germline CDR1 is MNHNY and CDR2 is SVGAGI (reference sequence). The CDR3 contains 12 residues. V was clipped by 10 bases and J by 5 bases, with 15 bases between them.

The chain employs TRBV4-3 and TRBJ2-1, with 9 bases identical to TRBD2. In germline, CDR1 is LGHNA, CDR2 YSLEER. The CDR3 contains 17 residues. After removal of 3 bases from V and 0 bases from J, the junction contained 6 bases not matched to a gene. CDR3 residues: CASSHPTSGNSYNEQFF. Written as DNA, the CDR3 is TGCGCCAGCAGCCACCCGACTAGCGGAAACTCCTACAATGAGCAGTTCTTC.

This clonotype has a count of ten or more. The V call is TRBV11-2, the J call TRBJ2-7; a possible D gene is TRBD1 (6 bases). The germline V gene encodes CDR1 SGHAT and CDR2 FQNNGV. V gave up 3 bases and J gave up 2 bases, with 11 bases separating them. This CDR3 has 14 residues. The CDR3 nucleotides are TGTGCCAGCAGCTTGTCGACAGGAACCTACGAGCAGTACTTC. Its protein is CASSLSTGTYEQYF.

In its sample, this clonotype was seen many times. The chain combines TRBV25-1 with TRBJ2-2; TRBD1 matches 10 bases. CDR3 size: 15 residues. Per germline, CDR1 MGHDK and CDR2 SYGVNS. V lost 3 bases to trimming and J lost 10 bases; unmatched junction nucleotides: 8. Here the CDR3 reads CASSDPGTGEEELFF. The CDR3 coding sequence is TGTGCCAGCAGTGACCCCGGGACAGGGGAAGAGGAGCTGTTTTTT.

This clonotype has ten or more counts. This chain uses TRBV3-1 with TRBJ2-5; 7 bases line up with TRBD1. The ends lost 3 bases at V and 2 bases at J; junction bases unmatched: 3. The CDR3 covers 14 residues. Germline V CDR1 and CDR2: LGHDT, YNNKEL (reference sequence). In DNA form, the CDR3 reads TGTGCCAGCAGCCACTCGGACAGGCAAGAGACCCAGTACTTC. Amino acid sequence: CASSHSDRQETQYF.

This clonotype was recorded many times. The genes are TRBV12-3 or TRBV12-4 and TRBJ2-6; 8 bases match TRBD2. CDR3 size: 13 residues. The ends lost 11 bases at V and 4 bases at J; junction bases unmatched: 4. CDR3 sequence: CASGGSGANVLTF. In DNA form, the CDR3 reads TGTGCCTCGGGGGGGTCCGGGGCCAACGTCCTGACTTTC.

There are many counts of this clonotype. The chain combines TRBV11-2 with TRBJ2-5, with TRBD1 as a possible D gene (6 bases). CDR1 and CDR2 (germline): SGHAT, FQNNGV. V was pared by 4 bases and J by 3 bases, with 15 bases between. The CDR3 consists of 15 residues. Here the CDR3 DNA reads TGTGCCAGCAGCTCGTATCGAAGGACAGAAGAGACCCAGTACTTC. Residues: CASSSYRRTEETQYF.

This clonotype was detected ten times or more. The chain combines TRBV7-2 with TRBJ1-4; 10 nucleotides align to TRBD1. This CDR3 has 15 residues. The V and J ends lost 5 bases and 5 bases, in that order; junction bases with no gene match: 5. CDR1 is SGHTA and CDR2 is FQGNSA in the germline V gene. The CDR3 DNA reads as TGTGCCAGCAGCCCACGGGGACAGGGGAATGAAAAACTGTTTTTT. It yields the protein CASSPRGQGNEKLFF.

This clonotype was found a few times. The chain has TRBV10-3 and TRBJ2-7; tentative D call: TRBD2 (6 bases). Germline CDR1 is ENHRY and CDR2 is SYGVKD. This CDR3 comprises 13 residues. Trimming pared 8 bases from V and 2 bases from J, leaving 13 bases between. The CDR3 DNA sequence: TGTGCCATCGCCTCGGGAGAAGCCTACGAGCAGTACTTC. It specifies CAIASGEAYEQYF.

There are many counts of this clonotype. J is TRBJ2-7 and V is TRBV5-1; D unresolved. The CDR3 has 12 residues. Germline CDR1 SGHRS, CDR2 YFSETQ. V was clipped by 1 base and J by 1 base, with 3 bases between them. The CDR3 here is CASSLTSYEQYF. The CDR3 bases are TGCGCCAGCAGCTTGACATCCTACGAGCAGTACTTC.

This clonotype was found many times. DNA of the CDR3: TGTGCCAGCAGTGAGCGGCCTACCGGGGAGCTGTTTTTT. As protein: CASSERPTGELFF. The chain carries TRBV2 and TRBJ2-2; no clear D gene. Trimming cost V 3 bases and J 5 bases, with 7 bases left between them. Germline V gene sequence: CDR1 SNHLY, CDR2 FYNNEI. The CDR3 is 13 amino acids.

This clonotype was detected only a few times. The V and J genes are TRBV5-1 and TRBJ2-7; 7 nucleotides match TRBD2. Germline CDR1 reads SGHRS; CDR2 reads YFSETQ. The J segment lost 4 bases and the V segment lost 0 bases, leaving 4 bases of the junction unmatched. The CDR3 sequence is 14 residues long. Here the CDR3 reads CASSLEAGEYEQYF. The CDR3 nucleotides read TGCGCCAGCAGCTTGGAGGCGGGAGAGTACGAGCAGTACTTC.